These 15 T cell receptor beta chains came from one sample sequenced in a study of identical twins (dated by TCRdb to the mid-2010s). Receptor amplification or capture employed 5' RACE. Sequenced on an Illumina HiSeq 2000. TCRdb reran the public reads through fastp at Q25 and MiXCR, keeping productive beta chains. Every entry covers one CDR3 protein and lists the most common genes and DNA from its rows. The sample has 650,000 to 800,000 distinct CDR3 sequences on record, 8% to 9% of them singletons. The ten largest clonotypes hold around 0.98% of the sample. The same data also contributed to another study, on yellow fever vaccine responses in identical twins.

Material: PBMCs. The receptors derive from a woman aged 18-29 years in good health.

The V gene is TRBV20-1, the J gene TRBJ2-7, with TRBD1 as a possible D gene (5 bases). Germline lookup yields CDR1 DFQATT and CDR2 SNEGSKA (reference sequence). V was shortened by 3 bases and J by 2 bases, with 14 bases between the two germline ends. This CDR3 contains 14 residues. DNA of the CDR3: TGCAGTGCTAGGATGGTCGTAGGGGCCTACGAGCAGTACTTC. Its translation is CSARMVVGAYEQYF.

The rearrangement joins TRBV7-2 to TRBJ2-5; 7 nucleotides line up with TRBD2. Germline values: CDR1 SGHTA, CDR2 FQGNSA. The V and J ends lost 5 bases and 5 bases, in that order; junction bases with no gene match: 14. CDR3 length: 16 residues. This CDR3 reads CASSVGLLAWFETQYF. The CDR3 DNA reads TGTGCCAGCAGCGTAGGATTACTAGCGTGGTTCGAGACCCAGTACTTC.

CDR3: CASSQYRGLGRRIETQYF. The CDR3 DNA is TGTGCCAGCAGTCAATACAGGGGGCTAGGTCGGAGGATAGAGACCCAGTACTTC. The chain recombines TRBV2 with TRBJ2-5; the match to TRBD1 covers 9 bases. This CDR3 region has 18 residues. J lost 4 bases, V lost 5 bases, and 17 bases had no gene match. Per the germline V gene, CDR1 is SNHLY and CDR2 is FYNNEI.

The CDR3 DNA reads TGTGCCAGCAGCCCCAACACCCTAGCGGGGGTCTACAATGAGCAGTTCTTC. Protein product: CASSPNTLAGVYNEQFF. The V call is TRBV11-2, the J call TRBJ2-1; TRBD2 matches at 10 bases. The CDR3 sequence is 17 residues long. J gave up 3 bases and V 5 bases, and 10 bases lay outside the gene matches. In germline, CDR1 is SGHAT, CDR2 FQNNGV.

This clonotype was counted a few times. This chain joins TRBV6-1 and TRBJ2-1; TRBD2 aligns across 12 bases. Germline V lookup: CDR1 MNHNS, CDR2 SASEGT. The junction had 8 bases not matched to a gene; V was cut back by 1 base and J by 4 bases. CDR3 length: 18 amino acids. As DNA, the CDR3 is TGTGCCAGCAGTGAAGTAGGTTATGGGACTAGCGGGTACAATGAGCAGTTCTTC. As protein: CASSEVGYGTSGYNEQFF.

This clonotype has more than one count but fewer than ten. The J gene is TRBJ1-5, the V gene TRBV25-1; D may be TRBD1 (5 bases). V was shortened by 10 bases and J by 1 base, with 11 bases between the two germline ends. This CDR3 is 13 amino acids long. Looked up from germline, CDR1 is MGHDK and CDR2 is SYGVNS. CDR3 sequence reads: CANKQESNQPQHF. The CDR3, as DNA: TGTGCCAACAAACAGGAAAGCAATCAGCCCCAGCATTTT.

This clonotype has more than one count but fewer than ten. V gene TRBV7-9 combines with J gene TRBJ2-7; the D is unclear. The CDR3 runs 16 residues. V dropped 3 bases and J dropped 2 bases, with 17 bases sitting between them. Germline V lookup: CDR1 SEHNR, CDR2 FQNEAQ (reference sequence). The CDR3 spells CASSFSSSWSAYEQYF. The CDR3 nucleotides read TGTGCCAGCAGCTTCTCCAGTAGCTGGTCTGCCTACGAGCAGTACTTC.

This clonotype was detected ten times or more. The gene calls are TRBV20-1 and TRBJ1-1, with D uncertain. The CDR3 sequence is 12 residues long. Germline V CDR1 and CDR2: DFQATT, SNEGSKA (reference sequence). Here the CDR3 reads CRARRGNTEAFF. The DNA for the CDR3 is TGCAGGGCGAGGCGGGGAAACACTGAAGCTTTCTTT.

This clonotype came up a few times. The chain uses TRBV28 and TRBJ2-2; the match to TRBD2 covers 10 bases. Unmatched junction bases numbered 10, after V lost 4 bases and J lost 5 bases. The germline CDR1 and CDR2 sequences are MDHEN and SYDVKM. This CDR3 spans 17 amino acids. The CDR3 spells CASSSLLAGVLTGELFF. The CDR3 DNA follows: TGTGCCAGCAGTTCTCTGCTAGCGGGGGTACTTACCGGGGAGCTGTTTTTT.

This chain links TRBV28 with TRBJ2-2, with D possibly called TRBD1 or TRBD2 (5 bases each). Germline V gene data show CDR1 as MDHEN and CDR2 as SYDVKM. V lost 2 bases and J lost 6, with 16 bases in between. There are 16 residues in the CDR3. CDR3 nucleotide sequence: TGTGCCAGCAGTTTAATCTTAGGGACCACCCCCGGGGAGCTGTTTTTT. Translating gives CASSLILGTTPGELFF.

J is TRBJ2-3 and V is TRBV20-1; perhaps TRBD2 as D (5 bases). V lost 3 bases to trimming and J lost 4 bases, with 14 bases between them. The CDR3 is made up of 14 amino acids. Germline CDR1 is DFQATT and CDR2 is SNEGSKA (reference sequence). The CDR3 DNA sequence: TGCAGTGCTAGTCTAGCCCTCACCCCAGATACGCAGTATTTT. It encodes CSASLALTPDTQYF.

Ten or more counts support this clonotype. The chain carries TRBV29-1 and TRBJ2-1; D perhaps matches TRBD1 (6 bases). Trimming cost V 2 bases and J 3 bases, with 17 bases left between them. Germline V gene sequence: CDR1 SQVTM, CDR2 ANQGSEA. This CDR3 comprises 16 residues. CDR3 sequence: CSVESWAGANYNEQFF. The CDR3 DNA follows: TGCAGCGTTGAATCCTGGGCAGGGGCCAACTACAATGAGCAGTTCTTC.

In its sample, this clonotype was seen a few times. The chain links TRBV20-1 to TRBJ2-7, with D possibly matching TRBD1 (5 bases). Trimming stripped 2 bases from V and 6 bases from J, with 11 bases between. Germline V CDR1 and CDR2: DFQATT, SNEGSKA (reference sequence). The CDR3 covers 12 residues. DNA for the CDR3: TGCAGTGCTAGATGGCAGGGTGGCGAGCAGTACTTC. Amino acids: CSARWQGGEQYF.

This clonotype was observed a few times. CDR3 residues: CASRNRDRVYEQYF. The CDR3 DNA reads as TGTGCCAGCCGTAACCGGGACAGGGTCTACGAGCAGTACTTC. The chain carries TRBV21-1 and TRBJ2-7; TRBD1, as called in the table, went unchecked against the DNA. TRBV21-1 is deemed a pseudogene. The CDR3 runs to 14 residues.

The chain employs TRBV29-1 and TRBJ2-1; 7 positions agree with TRBD1. Germline values: CDR1 SQVTM, CDR2 ANQGSEA. The CDR3 has 13 amino acids. Trimming at V came to 7 bases and at J to 1 base, leaving 4 bases not matched to a gene. The CDR3 DNA sequence: TGCAGCGCTACAGGGGAATCCTACAATGAGCAGTTCTTC. This sequence encodes CSATGESYNEQFF.